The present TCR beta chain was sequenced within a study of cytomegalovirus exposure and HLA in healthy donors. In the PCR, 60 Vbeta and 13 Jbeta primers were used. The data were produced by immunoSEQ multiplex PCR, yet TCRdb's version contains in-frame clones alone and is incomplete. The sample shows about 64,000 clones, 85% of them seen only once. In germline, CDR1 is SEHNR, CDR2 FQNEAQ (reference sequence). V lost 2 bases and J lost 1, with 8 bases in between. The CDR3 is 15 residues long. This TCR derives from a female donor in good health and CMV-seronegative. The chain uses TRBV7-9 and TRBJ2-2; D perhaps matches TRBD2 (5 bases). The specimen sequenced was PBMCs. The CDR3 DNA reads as TGTGCCAGCAGCTTATTCGGGGTGAACACCGGGGAGCTGTTTTTT. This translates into CASSLFGVNTGELFF.